One sample yielded the 4 T cell receptor beta chains listed below, sequenced in a study of OX40 agonist ivuxolimab in advanced cancers. Here immunoSEQ multiplex PCR was the method, and the copy in TCRdb shows in-frame clones only, minus some. The data hold 55,000 to 65,000 clones, with more than 75% observed a single time. The starting material was CD4+ or CD8+ T cells sorted from blood, obtained in a trial of the OX40 agonist ivuxolimab. These receptors came from an adult with an advanced solid tumor such as melanoma, head and neck, liver or kidney cancer.

V is TRBV11-2 and J is TRBJ1-4; 9 bases line up with TRBD1. The V gene end was trimmed by 0 bases and the J gene end by 11 bases; junction bases not matched to a gene: 7. This CDR3 contains 15 residues. Germline V lookup: CDR1 SGHAT, CDR2 FQNNGV. DNA of the CDR3: TGTGCCAGCAGCTTAGAGACAGGGGGAAGCGGGAAACTGTTTTTT. This translates into CASSLETGGSGKLFF.

The chain links TRBV6-1 to TRBJ1-3, with no clear D. The V and J ends lost 2 bases and 5 bases respectively, with 7 bases between them. Germline V gene data show CDR1 as MNHNS and CDR2 as SASEGT. This CDR3 is 13 amino acids long. The CDR3, as DNA: TGTGCCAGCAGTGAATCGGCAAGAAACACCATATATTTT. Translation gives CASSESARNTIYF.

This clone came up once. This chain links TRBV7-7 with TRBJ2-3; TRBD2 agrees at 8 bases. After removal of 1 base from V and 5 bases from J, the junction contained 5 bases not matched to a gene. The CDR3 sequence is 15 residues long. CDR1 and CDR2 (germline): SSHAT, FNYEAQ (reference sequence). CDR3 bases: TGTGCCAGCAGCTTAGGGAGCGGGAGAGGAGATACGCAGTATTTT. It codes for CASSLGSGRGDTQYF.

This chain links TRBV4-1 with TRBJ1-2; D remains ambiguous. CDR1 is MGHRA, CDR2 YSYEKL, per germline. The length of the CDR3 is 15 residues. V lost 4 bases and J 4 bases, leaving 16 bases between the germline ends. The CDR3 DNA reads as TGCGCCAGCAGCCCCCAGGAGGGATTCGGCTATGGCTACACCTTC. It is translated as CASSPQEGFGYGYTF.